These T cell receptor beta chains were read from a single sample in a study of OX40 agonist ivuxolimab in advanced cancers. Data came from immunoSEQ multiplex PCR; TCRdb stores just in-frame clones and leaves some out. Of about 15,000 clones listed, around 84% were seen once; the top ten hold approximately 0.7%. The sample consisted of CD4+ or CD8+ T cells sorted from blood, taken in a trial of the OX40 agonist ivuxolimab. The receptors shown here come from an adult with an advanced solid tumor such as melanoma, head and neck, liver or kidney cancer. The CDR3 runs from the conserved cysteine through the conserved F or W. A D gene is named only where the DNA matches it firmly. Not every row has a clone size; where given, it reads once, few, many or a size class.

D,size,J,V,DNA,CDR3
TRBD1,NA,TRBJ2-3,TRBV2,TGTGCCAGCAGCATAGAAACAGGGGGGACAGATACGCAGTATTTT,CASSIETGGTDTQYF
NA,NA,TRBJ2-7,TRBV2,TGTGCCAGCGAAAAAACTCAAGGTCGTGGCACTGGCGGGGCTTTTTCCTACGAGCAGTACTTC,CASEKTQGRGTGGAFSYEQYF
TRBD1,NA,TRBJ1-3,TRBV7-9,TGTGCCAGCAGCTCATCGGACAGGGGTCCAACCTCTGGAAACACCATATATTTT,CASSSSDRGPTSGNTIYF
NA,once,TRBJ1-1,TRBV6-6,TGTGCCAGCAGTTATTCCTCCCGGGCCGTTGAAGCTTTCTTT,CASSYSSRAVEAFF
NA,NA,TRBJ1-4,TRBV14,TGTGCCAGCAGCGATCGGACAGAAAACAATGAAAAACTGTTTTTT,CASSDRTENNEKLFF
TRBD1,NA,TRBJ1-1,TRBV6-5,TGTGCCAGCAGTCCAGATAGGGACAGGCTGGCTTTCTTT,CASSPDRDRLAFF
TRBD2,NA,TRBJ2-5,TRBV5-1,TGCGCCAGCAGCTTGGGCGGGGGGGCCGAGACCCAGTACTTC,CASSLGGGAETQYF
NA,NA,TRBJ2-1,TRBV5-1,TGCGCCAGCAGCTCAAAGACTAGAAATGAGCAGTTCTTC,CASSSKTRNEQFF
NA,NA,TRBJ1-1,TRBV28,TGTGCCAGCAGTTTCGGGGGGGCGTCGAACACTGAAGCTTTCTTT,CASSFGGASNTEAFF
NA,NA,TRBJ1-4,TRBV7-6,TGTGCCAGCAGCTTTTCCTCCGGGACCTCTTGGGGCCAGGAAAAACTGTTTTTT,CASSFSSGTSWGQEKLFF
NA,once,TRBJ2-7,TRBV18,TGTGCCAGCTCACCCGGGGACGCCTACTACGAGCAGTACTTC,CASSPGDAYYEQYF
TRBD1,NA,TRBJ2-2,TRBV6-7,TGTGCCAGCGTGAGGGACAGCTCGAACACCGGGGAGCTGTTTTTT,CASVRDSSNTGELFF
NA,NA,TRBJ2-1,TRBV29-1,TGCAGCGTTGATGGGAGCCCCGGCTCCTACAATGAGCAGTTCTTC,CSVDGSPGSYNEQFF
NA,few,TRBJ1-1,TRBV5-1,TGCGCCAGCAGCCCCATGTCCACCGGGAACACTGAAGCTTTCTTT,CASSPMSTGNTEAFF
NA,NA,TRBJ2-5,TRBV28,TGTGCCAGCAGATTCCAGACAGAATGGGAGACCCAGTACTTC,CASRFQTEWETQYF
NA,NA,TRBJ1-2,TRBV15,TGTGCCACCAGCAGAGACAGGGGTTATGGCTACACCTTC,CATSRDRGYGYTF
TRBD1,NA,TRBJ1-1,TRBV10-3,TGTGCCATCAGCAGGGGGCCGGACGCTTTCTTT,CAISRGPDAFF
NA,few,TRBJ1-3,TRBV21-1,TGTGCCAGCAGCAAAGAAAGCGGAAACACCATATATTTT,CASSKESGNTIYF
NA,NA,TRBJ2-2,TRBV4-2,TGTGCCAGCAGCCAAGTCCGAACGAACACCGGGGAGCTGTTTTTT,CASSQVRTNTGELFF
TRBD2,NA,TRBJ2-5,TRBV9,TGTGCCAGCAGCGTAGGAGCTAGCGGGAGGCAAGAGACCCAGTACTTC,CASSVGASGRQETQYF
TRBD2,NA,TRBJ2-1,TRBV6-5,TGTGCCAGCAGCAGAGGGACTAGCGGGAGCTATGAGCAGTTCTTC,CASSRGTSGSYEQFF
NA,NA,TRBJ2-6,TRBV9,TGTGCCAGCAGCGAGCAACCTGGGGCCAACGTCCTGACTTTC,CASSEQPGANVLTF
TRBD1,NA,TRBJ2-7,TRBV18,TGTGCCAGCTCACCCGGGACAGGGGTGTACGAGCAGTACTTC,CASSPGTGVYEQYF
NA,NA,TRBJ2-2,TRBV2,TGTGCCAGCAGATGGCGAGACTCTAACACCGGGGAGCTGTTTTTT,CASRWRDSNTGELFF
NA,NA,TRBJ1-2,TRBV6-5,TGTGCCAGCAGTAACCGGGACGGTGCTAACTATGGCTACACCTTC,CASSNRDGANYGYTF
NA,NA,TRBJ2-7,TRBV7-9,TGTGCCAGCAGCTTAACAGGACTTAACGAGCAGTACTTC,CASSLTGLNEQYF
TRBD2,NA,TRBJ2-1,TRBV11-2,TGTGCCAGCAACCTAGCGGGGGCCCCATACAATGAGCAGTTCTTC,CASNLAGAPYNEQFF
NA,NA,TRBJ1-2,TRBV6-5,TGTGCCAGCAGTTACTCGGGGCAGCTTTCTAACTATGGCTACACCTTC,CASSYSGQLSNYGYTF
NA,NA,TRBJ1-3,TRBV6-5,TGTGCCAGCAGTTACTCGAGGGGCTCTGGAAACACCATATATTTT,CASSYSRGSGNTIYF
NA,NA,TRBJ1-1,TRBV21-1,TGTGCCAGCACTCCGGGGGGGGGCCCTATTGAAGCTTTCTTT,CASTPGGGPIEAFF
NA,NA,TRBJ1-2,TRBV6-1,TGTGCCAGCAGTGAATACGGGGTACAGGTTATCTATGGCTACACCTTC,CASSEYGVQVIYGYTF
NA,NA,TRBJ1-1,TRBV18,TGTGCCAGCTCACCGGGAGCTGTGAACACTGAAGCTTTCTTT,CASSPGAVNTEAFF
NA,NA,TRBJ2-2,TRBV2,TGTGCCAGCAGTGAAAGGGGCCAGGCCACCGGGGAGCTGTTTTTT,CASSERGQATGELFF
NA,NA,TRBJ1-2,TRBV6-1,TGTGCCAGCAGTAACCGGGACGGTGCTAACTATGGCTACACCTTC,CASSNRDGANYGYTF
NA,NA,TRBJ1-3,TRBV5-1,TGCGCCAGCACCCCGTCGGGGTTCTCTGGAAACACCATATATTTT,CASTPSGFSGNTIYF
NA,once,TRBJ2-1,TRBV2,TGTGCCACCAGGCCCGGGACCCAGACCAATGAGCAGTTCTTC,CATRPGTQTNEQFF
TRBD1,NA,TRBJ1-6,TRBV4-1,TGCGCCAGCAGCCAGTTCTCGACAGGGTATAATTCACCCCTCCACTTT,CASSQFSTGYNSPLHF
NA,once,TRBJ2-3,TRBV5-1,TGCGCCAGCAGCTCTTTCCCTTCCAGCACAGATACGCAGTATTTT,CASSSFPSSTDTQYF
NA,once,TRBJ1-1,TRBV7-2,TGTGCCAGCACCCGATCCAGGGGTACGAACACTGAAGCTTTCTTT,CASTRSRGTNTEAFF
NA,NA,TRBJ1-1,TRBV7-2,TGTGCCAGCAGCCGCTACGGACGGAGCCTCACTGAAGCTTTCTTT,CASSRYGRSLTEAFF
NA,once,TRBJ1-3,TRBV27,TGTGCCAGCAGTTTAACGACCGGAAACACCATATATTTT,CASSLTTGNTIYF
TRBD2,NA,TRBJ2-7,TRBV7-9,TGTGCCAGCAGCCGGGGGGGGACCTACGAGCAGTACTTC,CASSRGGTYEQYF
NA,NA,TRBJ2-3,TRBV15,TGTGCCACCAGGTCCCAGGGTAGCACAGATACGCAGTATTTT,CATRSQGSTDTQYF
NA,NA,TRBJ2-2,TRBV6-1,TGTGCCAGCAGTGAAGTTAACGGGGGGCACGGGGAGCTGTTTTTT,CASSEVNGGHGELFF
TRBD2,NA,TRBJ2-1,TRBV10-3,TGTGCCATCAGTGAGCGGGGGGGCCCAGGGAATGAGCAGTTCTTC,CAISERGGPGNEQFF
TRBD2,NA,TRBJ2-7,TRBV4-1,TGCGCCAGCAGCGGGGTGTCCGGGACTAGCGGTACCTACGAGCAGTACTTC,CASSGVSGTSGTYEQYF
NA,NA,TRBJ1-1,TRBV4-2,TGTGCCAGCAGCCTTCCAGGGGAGGGGTGGACTGAAGCTTTCTTT,CASSLPGEGWTEAFF
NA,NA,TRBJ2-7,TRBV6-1,TGTGCCAGCAGCCTAGGGATTTTGCAGTACTTC,CASSLGILQYF
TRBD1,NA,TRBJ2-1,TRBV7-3,TGTGCCAGCAGCGTCCGACAGGGGGCTTACAATGAGCAGTTCTTC,CASSVRQGAYNEQFF
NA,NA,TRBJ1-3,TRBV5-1,TGCGCCAGCAGCTTAGTGTCCTTTTCCAGCTCTGGAAACACCATATATTTT,CASSLVSFSSSGNTIYF
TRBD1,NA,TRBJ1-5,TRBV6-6,TGTGCCAGCACCCCAGAACAGGGGGCTGTACAGCCCCAGCATTTT,CASTPEQGAVQPQHF
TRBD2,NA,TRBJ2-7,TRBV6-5,TGTGCCAGCCAGCGTGGAGCGGGGTTCCCGGAAGAGCAGTACTTC,CASQRGAGFPEEQYF
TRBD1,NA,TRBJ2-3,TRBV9,TGTGCCAGCAGCCGGACAGGGGGGGCGGATACGCAGTATTTT,CASSRTGGADTQYF
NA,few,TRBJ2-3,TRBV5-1,TGCGCCAGCAGCTTGGTAGCCGGGAGCACAGATACGCAGTATTTT,CASSLVAGSTDTQYF